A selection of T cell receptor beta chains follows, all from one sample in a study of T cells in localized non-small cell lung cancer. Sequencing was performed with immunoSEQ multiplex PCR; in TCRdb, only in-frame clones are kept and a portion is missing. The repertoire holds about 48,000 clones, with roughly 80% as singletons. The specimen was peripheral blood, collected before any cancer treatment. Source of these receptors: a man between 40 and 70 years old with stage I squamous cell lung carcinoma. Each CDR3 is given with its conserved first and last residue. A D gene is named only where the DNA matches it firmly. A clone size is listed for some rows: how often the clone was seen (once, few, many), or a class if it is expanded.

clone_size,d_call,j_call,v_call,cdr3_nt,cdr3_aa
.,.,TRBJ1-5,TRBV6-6,TGTGCCAGCAGTTACGGGGCGGACTATAGCAATCAGCCCCAGCATTTT,CASSYGADYSNQPQHF
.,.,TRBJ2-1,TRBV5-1,TGCGCCAGCAGCGCTTCGGGCGGAGGGTTCAATGAGCAGTTCTTC,CASSASGGGFNEQFF
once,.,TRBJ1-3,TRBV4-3,TGCGCCAGCAGCCAAGAAGGGGGTCGGAACACCATATATTTT,CASSQEGGRNTIYF
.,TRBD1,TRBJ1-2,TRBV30,TGTGCCTGGAGTGTACCAGGGGGGAATAACTATGGCTACACCTTC,CAWSVPGGNNYGYTF
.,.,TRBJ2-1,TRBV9,TGTGCCAGCAGCGTAGGGCTAGGGGGCAATGAGCAGTTCTTC,CASSVGLGGNEQFF
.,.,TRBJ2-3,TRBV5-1,TGCGCCAGCAGCTTGAACGGCCAGAGCACAGATACGCAGTATTTT,CASSLNGQSTDTQYF
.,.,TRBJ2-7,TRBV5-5,TGTGCCAGCAGCTTACCGTGGGAGGACGAGCAGTACTTC,CASSLPWEDEQYF
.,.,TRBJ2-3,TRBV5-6,TGTGCCAGCAGTTCTTCTCCCCGGGACATAAACACAGATACGCAGTATTTT,CASSSSPRDINTDTQYF
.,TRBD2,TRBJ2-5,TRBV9,TGTGCCAGCAGCCCCCGCGATTCCGGGACTAAAAAGACCCAGTACTTC,CASSPRDSGTKKTQYF
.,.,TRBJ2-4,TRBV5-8,TGTGCCAGCAGCTTGGGACGCACCCCGGACATTCAGTACTTC,CASSLGRTPDIQYF
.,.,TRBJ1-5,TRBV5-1,TGCGCCAGCAGCTTGGAAGCTGGGGGCGGGGGTCGGCCCCAGCATTTT,CASSLEAGGGGRPQHF
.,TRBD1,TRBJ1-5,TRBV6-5,TGTGCCAGCAGGGACAGGGGACATCAGCCCCAGCATTTT,CASRDRGHQPQHF
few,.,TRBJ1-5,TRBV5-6,TGTGCCAGCAGCGCGGGGGGTCAGCCCCAGCATTTT,CASSAGGQPQHF
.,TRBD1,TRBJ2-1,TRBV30,TGTGCCTGGAGTGTAGGGGACAGCCCCTACAATGAGCAGTTCTTC,CAWSVGDSPYNEQFF
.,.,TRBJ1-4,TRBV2,TGTGCCAGCAGAACGGACGGAAAAGAAAAACTGTTTTTT,CASRTDGKEKLFF
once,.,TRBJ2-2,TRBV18,TGTGCCAGCTCACCACCGACCGGGGAGCTGTTTTTT,CASSPPTGELFF
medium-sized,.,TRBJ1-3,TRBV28,TGTGCCAGCAGAGGGACGGTAAACACCATATATTTT,CASRGTVNTIYF
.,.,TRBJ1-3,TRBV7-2,TGTGCCAGCAGCTTAGCGTCCTTCTCTGGAAACACCATATATTTT,CASSLASFSGNTIYF
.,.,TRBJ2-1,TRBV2,TGTGCCAGCAGCCCGTACAATGAGCAGTTCTTC,CASSPYNEQFF
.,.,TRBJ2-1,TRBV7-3,TGTGCCAGCAGCCAAGGGCCTAGTTCTAATGAGCAGTTCTTC,CASSQGPSSNEQFF
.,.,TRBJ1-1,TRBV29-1,TGCAGCCCCGGGCGTACTGAAGCTTTCTTT,CSPGRTEAFF
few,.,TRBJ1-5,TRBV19,TGTGCCAGTAGTCCACAACAGGGCAATCAGCCCCAGCATTTT,CASSPQQGNQPQHF
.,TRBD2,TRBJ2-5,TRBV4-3,TGCGCCAGCAGCCAAGATCCTCCTAGCGGGGGAGGAGAGACCCAGTACTTC,CASSQDPPSGGGETQYF
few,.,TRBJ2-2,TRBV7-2,TGTGCCAGCAGCTCGCCGAACACCGGGGAGCTGTTTTTT,CASSSPNTGELFF
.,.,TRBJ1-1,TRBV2,TGTGCCAGCAGCCGACAGCTGAACACTGAAGCTTTCTTT,CASSRQLNTEAFF
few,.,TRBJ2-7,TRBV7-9,TGTGCCAGCAGCTTATCGGCCGGAGAGCAGTACTTC,CASSLSAGEQYF
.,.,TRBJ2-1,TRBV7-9,TGTGCCAGCAGCACACAATCGGGACACCCCTCGGGAGAGCAGTTCTTC,CASSTQSGHPSGEQFF
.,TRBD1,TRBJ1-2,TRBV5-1,TGCGCCAGCACGCCGGGACAGGGGCGGGAAGGCTACACCTTC,CASTPGQGREGYTF